This T cell receptor (beta chain) came from a study of blood T cell repertoires in COVID-19. Turning to the study itself: Whether acute or convalescent, the COVID-19 samples came from the United States, Italy and Spain. PBMCs, B-cell-depleted T cells, or T cells were the source of the cDNA or gDNA that made up the material.

The CDR3 is 13 amino acids. The germline gives CDR1 SGHRS, CDR2 YFSETQ. V dropped 7 bases and J dropped 4; count of bases not matched to a gene: 2. Methods used by the authors: Reference gene primer amplification gave nucleated cell count estimates. This table comes from immunoSEQ multiplex PCR, and its TCRdb copy is limited to in-frame clones, with some not included. That table supplies the V and J calls and clone size; D and trimming were determined from the DNA. Here the sample spans under 150,000 clones, roughly 69% being singletons. This clone qualifies as medium-sized. Sequencing input: peripheral blood. This TCR was recovered from a woman aged 70-85 years with acute or convalescent COVID-19. The chain employs TRBV5-1 and TRBJ1-4; 9 bases map to TRBD1. CDR3 region: CASRDRVNEKLFF. Written as DNA, the CDR3 is TGCGCCAGCCGGGACAGGGTTAATGAAAAACTGTTTTTT.